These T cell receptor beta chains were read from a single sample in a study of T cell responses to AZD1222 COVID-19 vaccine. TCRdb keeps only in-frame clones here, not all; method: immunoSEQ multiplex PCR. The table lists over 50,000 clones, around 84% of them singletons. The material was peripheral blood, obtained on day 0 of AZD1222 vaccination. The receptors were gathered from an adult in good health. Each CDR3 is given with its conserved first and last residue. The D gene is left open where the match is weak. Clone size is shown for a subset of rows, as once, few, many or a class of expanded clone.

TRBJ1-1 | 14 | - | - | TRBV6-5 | CASSFSGDSTEAFF | TGTGCCAGCAGTTTTTCAGGGGATAGCACTGAAGCTTTCTTT
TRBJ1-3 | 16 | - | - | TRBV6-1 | CASSDLSEGSGNTIYF | TGTGCCAGCAGTGACCTCAGCGAGGGCTCTGGAAACACCATATATTTT
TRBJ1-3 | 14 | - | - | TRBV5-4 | CASSRGGNGNTIYF | TGTGCCAGCAGCCGAGGGGGTAATGGAAACACCATATATTTT
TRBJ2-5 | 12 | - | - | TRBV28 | CASSRTGPTQYF | TGTGCCAGCAGTCGCACAGGCCCGACCCAGTACTTC
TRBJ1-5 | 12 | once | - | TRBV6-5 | CASGDSYQPQHF | TGTGCCAGCGGGGACTCCTATCAGCCCCAGCATTTT
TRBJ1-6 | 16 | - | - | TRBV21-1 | CASSRKTGGSGSPLHF | TGTGCCAGCAGCCGCAAGACAGGGGGGAGCGGTTCACCCCTCCACTTT
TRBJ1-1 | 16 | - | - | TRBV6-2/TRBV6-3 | CASSYIPRVGNTEAFF | TGTGCCAGCAGTTACATACCCAGGGTAGGAAACACTGAAGCTTTCTTT
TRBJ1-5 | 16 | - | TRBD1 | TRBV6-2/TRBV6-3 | CASSYDYGQVNQPQHF | TGTGCCAGCAGTTACGATTACGGACAGGTCAATCAGCCCCAGCATTTT
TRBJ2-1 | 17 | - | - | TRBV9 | CASSSPMGRGPSHEQFF | TGTGCCAGCAGCTCACCGATGGGACGGGGCCCCAGCCATGAGCAGTTCTTC
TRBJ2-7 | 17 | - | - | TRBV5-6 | CASSSAASETDPYEQYF | TGTGCCAGCAGCTCGGCGGCCTCCGAGACGGACCCCTACGAGCAGTACTTC
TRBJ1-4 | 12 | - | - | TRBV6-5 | CASSQGIEKLFF | TGTGCCAGCAGCCAGGGTATTGAAAAACTGTTTTTT
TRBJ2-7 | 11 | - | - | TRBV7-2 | CASSLVHEQYF | TGTGCCAGCAGCTTAGTCCACGAGCAGTACTTC
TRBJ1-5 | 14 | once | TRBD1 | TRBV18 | CASAQGGVNQPQHF | TGTGCCAGCGCACAGGGGGGGGTTAATCAGCCCCAGCATTTT
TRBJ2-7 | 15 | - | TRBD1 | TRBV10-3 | CAIKRAGQGSYEQYF | TGTGCCATCAAGAGGGCCGGACAGGGGTCCTACGAGCAGTACTTC
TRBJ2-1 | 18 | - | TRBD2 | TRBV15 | CATRGQKSRGLAGNEQFF | TGTGCCACCAGAGGCCAGAAGTCCCGGGGACTAGCGGGGAATGAGCAGTTCTTC
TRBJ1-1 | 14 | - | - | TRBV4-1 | CASSQEQRKTEAFF | TGCGCCAGCAGCCAAGAACAACGGAAGACTGAAGCTTTCTTT
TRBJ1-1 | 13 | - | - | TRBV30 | CAWSVRQNTEAFF | TGTGCCTGGAGTGTACGTCAGAACACTGAAGCTTTCTTT
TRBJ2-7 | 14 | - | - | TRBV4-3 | CASSQAFNSYEQYF | TGCGCCAGCAGCCAAGCTTTCAACTCCTACGAGCAGTACTTC
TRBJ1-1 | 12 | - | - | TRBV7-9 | CASSLIQWPAFF | TGTGCCAGCAGCTTAATTCAGTGGCCGGCTTTCTTT
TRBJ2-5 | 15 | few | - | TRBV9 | CASSVDGTHQETQYF | TGTGCCAGCAGCGTAGATGGGACTCACCAAGAGACCCAGTACTTC
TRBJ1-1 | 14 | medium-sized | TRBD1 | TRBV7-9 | CASSFGQGIPEAFF | TGTGCCAGCAGCTTTGGACAGGGGATACCTGAAGCTTTCTTT
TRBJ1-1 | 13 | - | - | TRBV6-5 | CASSSFGGTEAFF | TGTGCCAGCAGTAGCTTCGGGGGCACTGAAGCTTTCTTT
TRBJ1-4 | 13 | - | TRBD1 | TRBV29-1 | CSTKTGANEKLFF | TGCAGCACTAAGACAGGGGCTAATGAAAAACTGTTTTTT
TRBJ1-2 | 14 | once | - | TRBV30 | CAWSVASRSYGYTF | TGTGCCTGGAGTGTAGCCAGTCGGAGCTATGGCTACACCTTC
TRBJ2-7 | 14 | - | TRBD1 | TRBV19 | CASSIRQGGGEQYF | TGTGCCAGTAGTATCCGACAGGGGGGCGGCGAGCAGTACTTC
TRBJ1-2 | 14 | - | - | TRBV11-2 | CASSLTRGGYGYTF | TGTGCCAGCAGTTTAACGCGAGGGGGATATGGCTACACCTTC
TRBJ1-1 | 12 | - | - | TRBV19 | CASSIYSTEAFF | TGTGCCAGTAGTATATACAGCACTGAAGCTTTCTTT
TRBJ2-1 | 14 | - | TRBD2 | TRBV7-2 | CASSPGLAQNEQFF | TGTGCCAGCAGCCCGGGACTAGCGCAGAATGAGCAGTTCTTC
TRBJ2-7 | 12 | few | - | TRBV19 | CASRGTVDEQYF | TGTGCCAGTAGGGGGACCGTCGACGAGCAGTACTTC
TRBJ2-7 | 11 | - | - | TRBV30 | CALKPGEKQYF | TGTGCCCTCAAACCGGGGGAAAAGCAGTACTTC
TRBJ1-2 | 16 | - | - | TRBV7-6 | CASSPIGANILYGYTF | TGTGCCAGCAGCCCAATTGGAGCCAACATTCTATACGGCTACACCTTC
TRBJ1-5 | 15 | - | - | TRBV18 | CASSPPGQGNQPQHF | TGTGCCAGCTCACCCCCGGGACAAGGGAATCAGCCCCAGCATTTT
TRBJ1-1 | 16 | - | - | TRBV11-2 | CASSAIQGPGDTEAFF | TGTGCCAGCAGCGCAATACAGGGCCCAGGGGACACTGAAGCTTTCTTT
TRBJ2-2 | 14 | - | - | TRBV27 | CASRQGTNTGELFF | TGTGCCAGCAGACAGGGAACGAACACCGGGGAGCTGTTTTTT
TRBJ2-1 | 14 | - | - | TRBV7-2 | CASSLLAGGQPPFF | TGTGCCAGCAGCCTACTCGCCGGGGGCCAGCCCCCATTCTTC
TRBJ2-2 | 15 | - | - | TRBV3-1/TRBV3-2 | CASSQVGGDTGELFF | TGTGCCAGCAGCCAGGTTGGGGGAGACACCGGGGAGCTGTTTTTT
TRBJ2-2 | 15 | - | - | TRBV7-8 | CASSHRDGFPGELFF | TGTGCCAGCAGCCATAGGGACGGGTTCCCCGGGGAGCTGTTTTTT
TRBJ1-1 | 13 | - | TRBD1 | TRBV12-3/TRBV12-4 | CASRGQGFSEAFF | TGTGCCAGCAGGGGACAGGGGTTCTCTGAAGCTTTCTTT
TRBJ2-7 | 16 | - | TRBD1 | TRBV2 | CASSRTPGQSSYEQYF | TGTGCCAGCAGTAGGACGCCGGGACAGAGCTCCTACGAGCAGTACTTC
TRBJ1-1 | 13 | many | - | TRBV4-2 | CASSQVQLTEAFF | TGTGCCAGCAGCCAAGTACAGCTCACTGAAGCTTTCTTT
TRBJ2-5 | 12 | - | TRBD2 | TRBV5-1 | CARSLGGETQYF | TGCGCCCGCAGCTTGGGGGGGGAGACCCAGTACTTC
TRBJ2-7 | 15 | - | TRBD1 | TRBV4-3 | CASSQEDRRNYEQYF | TGCGCCAGCAGCCAGGAGGACAGGAGAAACTACGAGCAGTACTTC
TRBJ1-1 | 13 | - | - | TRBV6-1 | CASSEVGGTEAFF | TGTGCCAGCAGTGAGGTTGGGGGCACTGAAGCTTTCTTT
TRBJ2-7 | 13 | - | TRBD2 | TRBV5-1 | CASSRAGGYEQYF | TGCGCCAGCAGCCGGGCGGGGGGTTACGAGCAGTACTTC
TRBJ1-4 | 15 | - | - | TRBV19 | CASSIGGTLNEKLFF | TGTGCCAGTAGTATAGGTGGCACCCTAAATGAAAAACTGTTTTTT
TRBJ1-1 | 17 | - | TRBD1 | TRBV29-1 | CSVERLRDRRLNTEAFF | TGCAGCGTTGAACGACTCCGGGACAGGAGATTGAACACTGAAGCTTTCTTT
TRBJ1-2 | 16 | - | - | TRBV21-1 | CASLRPRPEANYGYTF | TGTGCCAGCCTTAGACCCCGGCCCGAAGCTAACTATGGCTACACCTTC
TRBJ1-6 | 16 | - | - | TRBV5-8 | CASSLGSSLGNSPLHF | TGTGCCAGCAGCTTGGGTAGCTCCCTCGGTAATTCACCCCTCCACTTT
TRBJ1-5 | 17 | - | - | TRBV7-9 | CASSLAIGGNSNQPQHF | TGTGCCAGCAGCTTAGCGATCGGGGGAAATAGCAATCAGCCCCAGCATTTT
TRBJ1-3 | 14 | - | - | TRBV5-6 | CASSLSGLGNTIYF | TGTGCCAGCAGCTTATCGGGGTTGGGAAACACCATATATTTT
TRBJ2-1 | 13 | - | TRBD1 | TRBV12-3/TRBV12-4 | CASSFGTGGALFF | TGTGCCAGCAGTTTTGGGACAGGGGGCGCCCTCTTCTTC
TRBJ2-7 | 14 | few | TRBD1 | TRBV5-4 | CASSRQTGGYEQYF | TGTGCCAGCAGCCGTCAGACAGGGGGCTACGAGCAGTACTTC
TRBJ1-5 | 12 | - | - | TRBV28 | CASSLRIRPQHF | TGTGCCAGCAGTTTACGAATTAGGCCCCAGCATTTT
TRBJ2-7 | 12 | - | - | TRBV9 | CASSGGQGEQYF | TGTGCCAGCAGCGGAGGGCAGGGCGAGCAGTACTTC
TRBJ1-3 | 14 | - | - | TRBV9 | CASSVEGAGNTIYF | TGTGCCAGCAGCGTGGAAGGGGCTGGAAACACCATATATTTT
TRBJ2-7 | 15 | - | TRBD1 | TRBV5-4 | CASSHGQGGPREQYF | TGTGCCAGCAGCCACGGACAGGGGGGCCCTCGGGAGCAGTACTTC
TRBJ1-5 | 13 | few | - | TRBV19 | CASSRGMRQPQHF | TGTGCCAGTAGTAGGGGAATGAGACAGCCCCAGCATTTT
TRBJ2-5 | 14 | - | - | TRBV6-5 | CASSLSRSQETQYF | TGTGCCAGCAGTCTTTCCAGGTCCCAAGAGACCCAGTACTTC
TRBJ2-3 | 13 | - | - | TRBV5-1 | CASSDQGTDTQYF | TGCGCCAGCAGCGACCAGGGCACAGATACGCAGTATTTT